This is a list of T cell receptor beta chains from one sample in a study of CD8 T cells in ankylosing spondylitis. TCRdb reanalysed the 5' RACE reads using MiXCR and keeps one entry per CDR3 protein. This table holds roughly 440,000 distinct CDR3 sequences, more than 15% found once. The sample was blood, either unsorted or a sorted T cell fraction (not recorded which). The source is a male donor with ankylosing spondylitis. Each CDR3 is given with its conserved first and last residue. The D gene is left open where the match is weak. Size tells how often a clone was seen (once, few, many) or the class of an expanded clone, and some rows leave it out.

TRBJ2-7 . TRBD2 TRBV5-1 CASSPSGGQGNEQYF TGCGCCAGCAGCCCCAGCGGGGGGCAGGGCAACGAGCAGTACTTC
TRBJ1-2 . TRBD1 TRBV18 CASSPGQGRYGYTF TGTGCCAGCTCACCTGGACAGGGACGCTATGGCTACACCTTC
TRBJ2-7 . TRBD1 TRBV20-1 CSAFDRGLYEQYF TGCAGTGCTTTCGACAGGGGGTTGTACGAGCAGTACTTC
TRBJ1-1 . TRBD1 TRBV12-3/TRBV12-4 CASRPRDSLMNTEAFF TGTGCCAGCAGACCTCGGGACAGTCTCATGAACACTGAAGCTTTCTTT
TRBJ1-1 few . TRBV27 CASSSPPYTEAFF TGTGCCAGCAGTTCCCCCCCCTACACTGAAGCTTTCTTT
TRBJ2-5 many . TRBV24-1 CATSDSRQRQETQYF TGTGCCACCAGTGATTCCAGACAGAGACAAGAGACCCAGTACTTC
TRBJ1-5 few . TRBV20-1 CSARDRAPLQGREPQHF TGCAGTGCTAGAGATCGGGCCCCTTTACAGGGTCGGGAGCCCCAGCATTTT
TRBJ2-4 . . TRBV9 CASSVSVPGDWVNIQYF TGTGCCAGCAGCGTGAGCGTCCCGGGGGACTGGGTGAACATTCAGTACTTC
TRBJ2-2 few TRBD2 TRBV11-2 CASSHTGTSGGELFF TGTGCCAGCAGCCACACCGGGACTAGCGGGGGGGAGCTGTTTTTT
TRBJ1-2 . . TRBV28 CASSHASQNYGYTF TGTGCCAGCAGCCACGCATCACAGAACTATGGCTACACCTTC
TRBJ2-3 . . TRBV7-8 CASSLRRGGGGSSDTQYF TGTGCCAGCAGCCTTAGAAGAGGGGGCGGGGGGTCGTCAGATACGCAGTATTTT
TRBJ2-1 . TRBD2 TRBV4-1 CASSHPTSGTEQFF TGCGCCAGCAGCCACCCGACTAGCGGGACCGAGCAGTTCTTC
TRBJ1-1 . . TRBV12-3/TRBV12-4 CATRTGARTEAFF TGTGCCACCCGAACGGGGGCGCGAACTGAAGCTTTCTTT
TRBJ1-1 . . TRBV5-1 CASSWGEAYMNTEAFF TGCGCCAGCAGTTGGGGAGAGGCCTATATGAACACTGAAGCTTTCTTT
TRBJ1-2 many TRBD1 TRBV12-3/TRBV12-4 CASSFGQGGYGYTF TGCGCCAGCAGCTTTGGACAGGGTGGCTATGGCTACACCTTC
TRBJ1-5 many TRBD1 TRBV7-2 CASSLGQGEPQHF TGTGCCAGCAGCCTCGGACAGGGGGAGCCCCAGCATTTT
TRBJ2-7 . TRBD1 TRBV4-3 CASSHRTGGYEQYF TGCGCCAGCAGCCACCGGACAGGGGGCTACGAGCAGTACTTC
TRBJ2-5 . . TRBV5-4 CASSLAQGKRETQYF TGTGCCAGCAGCTTGGCACAAGGCAAGAGGGAGACCCAGTACTTC
TRBJ1-1 many TRBD1 TRBV12-3/TRBV12-4 CASSRQGGTEAFF TGTGCCAGCAGTCGACAGGGGGGCACTGAAGCTTTCTTT
TRBJ2-5 few . TRBV7-9 CASSLAQVMETQYF TGTGCCAGCAGCTTAGCGCAGGTCATGGAGACCCAGTACTTC
TRBJ1-5 many . TRBV7-8 CASSLAATTNQPQHF TGTGCCAGCAGCTTAGCGGCTACTACTAATCAGCCCCAGCATTTT
TRBJ2-1 . TRBD1 TRBV10-3 CAIKGQGSYNEQFF TGTGCCATCAAGGGACAGGGCTCCTACAATGAGCAGTTCTTC
TRBJ2-3 . TRBD2 TRBV20-1 CSAKGVLAGGSTDTQYF TGCAGTGCCAAAGGGGTACTAGCGGGAGGTTCCACAGATACGCAGTATTTT
TRBJ2-7 few . TRBV20-1 CSASPTLQGGYEQYF TGCAGTGCTAGCCCCACCCTGCAGGGGGGCTACGAGCAGTACTTC
TRBJ2-2 . TRBD2 TRBV7-3 CASSLGTTKGGELFF TGTGCCAGCAGCTTAGGGACTACCAAGGGCGGGGAGCTGTTTTTT
TRBJ1-1 . . TRBV12-3/TRBV12-4 CASSPLGQFAEAFF TGTGCCAGCAGTCCCCTCGGACAGTTCGCTGAAGCTTTCTTT
TRBJ2-1 . TRBD2 TRBV28 CASSLRGSSGGSSYNEQFF TGTGCCAGCAGTTTACGGGGGTCTAGCGGGGGGAGCTCCTACAATGAGCAGTTCTTC
TRBJ1-1 many TRBD1 TRBV6-5 CASSYSLGQGSTEAFF TGTGCCAGCAGTTACTCTCTCGGACAGGGGAGCACTGAAGCTTTCTTT
TRBJ2-3 . . TRBV5-1 CASSVGGFTDTQYF TGCGCCAGCAGTGTTGGGGGTTTCACAGATACGCAGTATTTT
TRBJ1-1 many . TRBV5-1 CASANGGPTEAFF TGCGCCAGCGCCAATGGGGGACCCACTGAAGCTTTCTTT
TRBJ2-2 few . TRBV11-2 CASSPFHSNTANTGELFF TGTGCCAGCAGCCCCTTCCACAGCAATACAGCGAACACCGGGGAGCTGTTTTTT
TRBJ2-5 . . TRBV30 CAWSPSRQKIQETQYF TGTGCCTGGAGTCCTTCAAGACAGAAAATTCAAGAGACCCAGTACTTC
TRBJ1-2 many . TRBV2 CASSEVGVGGYTF TGTGCCAGCAGTGAAGTGGGGGTCGGTGGCTACACCTTC
TRBJ2-1 many TRBD2 TRBV12-3/TRBV12-4 CASRGLDEQFF TGTGCCAGCAGAGGACTAGATGAGCAGTTCTTC
TRBJ2-2 few . TRBV11-3 CASRLGGTGELFF TGTGCCAGCAGACTAGGAGGCACCGGGGAGCTGTTTTTT
TRBJ2-7 . TRBD1 TRBV5-1 CASSLTGVYEQYF TGCGCCAGCAGCTTGACAGGGGTCTACGAGCAGTACTTC
TRBJ2-1 few . TRBV11-3 CASSMGVTAPVYNEQFF TGTGCCAGCAGCATGGGGGTAACAGCCCCCGTCTACAATGAGCAGTTCTTC
TRBJ1-5 once . TRBV6-2/TRBV6-3 CASRGSGGNQPQHF TGTGCCAGCAGGGGGTCTGGAGGCAATCAGCCCCAGCATTTT
TRBJ1-2 . TRBD1 TRBV28 CASILGQGGRGYTF TGTGCCAGCATCCTGGGGCAGGGGGGACGTGGCTACACCTTC
TRBJ2-1 few . TRBV4-1 CASSQEEGVRNEQFF TGCGCCAGCAGCCAAGAGGAGGGTGTACGAAATGAGCAGTTCTTC
TRBJ1-4 . . TRBV2 CASSPIGGADGKLFF TGTGCCAGCAGCCCCATAGGGGGGGCAGATGGAAAACTGTTTTTT
TRBJ1-2 many TRBD1 TRBV15 CATSRDKGQGALYF TGTGCCACCAGCAGAGATAAGGGACAGGGGGCCCTTTACTTC
TRBJ2-1 few . TRBV6-2/TRBV6-3 CASSPTLANEQFF TGTGCCAGCAGCCCGACCCTAGCGAATGAGCAGTTCTTC
TRBJ1-2 . . TRBV12-3/TRBV12-4 CASRTRAIRGGYTF TGTGCCAGCAGGACCAGGGCAATAAGGGGTGGCTACACCTTC
TRBJ2-3 many . TRBV10-3 CAISEAGTADQYF TGTGCCATCAGTGAGGCGGGGACCGCCGACCAGTATTTT
TRBJ1-6 few . TRBV10-3 CAISEDRVNSPLHF TGTGCCATCAGTGAGGACCGAGTTAATTCACCCCTCCACTTT
TRBJ2-1 . TRBD2 TRBV12-3/TRBV12-4 CASSLGGVHNEQFF TGTGCCAGCAGTTTGGGGGGGGTCCACAATGAGCAGTTCTTC
TRBJ1-6 many TRBD1 TRBV7-8 CASSLSGTGDSPLHF TGTGCCAGCAGCTTGAGTGGGACAGGGGATTCACCCCTCCACTTT